The 27 T cell receptor beta chains listed next were all sequenced from one sample in a study of blood T cell repertoires in COVID-19. This table comes from immunoSEQ multiplex PCR, and its TCRdb copy is limited to in-frame clones, with some not included. The sample shows about 220,000 clones, around 80% of them seen only once. The sequenced material came from peripheral blood. All receptors derive from a man aged 25-45 years with active or convalescent COVID-19.

V gene TRBV3-1 (or the pseudogene TRBV3-2) combines with J gene TRBJ1-5; TRBD1 matches at 10 bases. Germline V gene sequence: CDR1 LGHDT, CDR2 YNNKEL (reference sequence). This CDR3 has 14 amino acids. After removal of 1 base from V and 6 bases from J, the junction contained 0 bases not matched to a gene. In DNA, the CDR3 is TGTGCCAGCAGCCAAGGGACAGGGGGTCAGCCCCAGCATTTT. It specifies CASSQGTGGQPQHF.

V is TRBV28 and J is TRBJ2-7; 8 positions match TRBD2. V was clipped by 6 bases and J by 6 bases; unmatched bases: 10. Germline CDR1 and CDR2: MDHEN and SYDVKM. The CDR3 contains 14 residues. CDR3: CASREAGVLGEQYF. The CDR3 DNA reads as TGTGCCAGCAGGGAAGCGGGAGTGCTAGGCGAGCAGTACTTC.

The V gene is TRBV19, the J gene TRBJ1-2, with a weak D call TRBD1 (6 bases). The germline V and J ends were trimmed by 3 bases and 2 bases, with 10 bases remaining between them. CDR3 length equals 14 residues. Germline loops: CDR1 LNHDA, CDR2 SQIVND (reference sequence). In nucleotides, the CDR3 is TGTGCCAGTAGTATGCGGGGGCGGAACTATGGCTACACCTTC. As protein: CASSMRGRNYGYTF.

This rearrangement joins TRBV3-1 (or the pseudogene TRBV3-2) to TRBJ1-1; D remains unclear. The CDR3 sequence is 14 residues long. V was pared by 1 base and J by 0 bases, with 6 bases between. In germline, CDR1 is LGHDT, CDR2 YNNKEL (reference sequence). The CDR3 spells CASSQGSMNTEAFF. The CDR3 DNA follows: TGTGCCAGCAGCCAAGGCAGTATGAACACTGAAGCTTTCTTT.

The chain combines TRBV2 with TRBJ1-5; 7 nucleotides line up with TRBD1. This CDR3 contains 13 residues. The germline CDR1 and CDR2 sequences are SNHLY and FYNNEI. Trimming cost V 11 bases and J 1 base; bases outside gene matches: 5. CDR3 sequence: CAGGTESNQPQHF. The CDR3 DNA sequence: TGTGCCGGCGGGACAGAGAGCAATCAGCCCCAGCATTTT.

The chain couples TRBV15 to TRBJ2-7; TRBD1 matches 9 bases. The CDR3 is 15 residues long. The V gene end was trimmed by 4 bases and the J gene end by 5 bases; junction bases not matched to a gene: 9. Germline V CDR1 and CDR2: LNHNV, YYDKDF (reference sequence). CDR3 sequence reads: CATSITGTGWNEQYF. CDR3 coding DNA: TGTGCCACCAGCATCACCGGGACAGGGTGGAACGAGCAGTACTTC.

The chain couples TRBV15 to TRBJ1-2, with TRBD1 as a possible D gene (6 bases). Trimming removed 3 bases from V and 6 bases from J, with 17 bases in between. The germline V gene has CDR1 LNHNV and CDR2 YYDKDF (reference sequence). The CDR3 runs to 15 residues. The CDR3: CATSSMPRGEDGYTF. The CDR3 DNA is TGTGCCACCAGCAGTATGCCCAGGGGTGAAGATGGCTACACCTTC.

The rearrangement joins TRBV2 to TRBJ1-6; D is unresolved. The CDR3 has 11 residues. Germline assignment: CDR1 SNHLY and CDR2 FYNNEI. V lost 3 bases to trimming and J lost 16 bases, with 10 bases between them. In DNA form, the CDR3 reads TGTGCCAGCAGTGAGTCCCATTTGCTCCACTTT. Translating gives CASSESHLLHF.

V gene TRBV19 combines with J gene TRBJ2-7; 7 bases agree with TRBD2. Germline V gene data show CDR1 as LNHDA and CDR2 as SQIVND (reference sequence). CDR3 length: 14 amino acids. Losses at the gene ends were 3 bases for V and 2 bases for J; bases not matched to a gene: 4. CDR3 in amino acids: CASSIGGRAYEQYF. In nucleotides, the CDR3 is TGTGCCAGTAGTATTGGTGGGAGGGCCTACGAGCAGTACTTC. Combining the CDR3 with reference TRBV19 and TRBJ2-7 gives the whole variable domain DGGITQSPKYLFRKEGQNVTLSCEQNLNHDAMYWYRQDPGQGLRLIYYSQIVNDFQKGDIAEGYSVSREKKESFPLTVTSAQKNPTAFYLCASSIGGRAYEQYFGPGTRLTVT.

The chain combines TRBV19 with TRBJ1-1; weak D call: TRBD1 (6 bases). V gave up 5 bases and J gave up 4 bases, with 14 bases separating them. Germline V gives CDR1 LNHDA, CDR2 SQIVND (reference sequence). This CDR3 spans 14 amino acids. The CDR3 DNA sequence: TGTGCCAGTAGTCGAGGGGGAGGGGGCACTGAAGCTTTCTTT. It codes for CASSRGGGGTEAFF.

V usage is TRBV28 and J usage is TRBJ2-7, with TRBD1 identical over 8 bases. The CDR3 consists of 15 residues. Germline V gene lookup returns CDR1 MDHEN and CDR2 SYDVKM. Trimming cost V 3 bases and J 5 bases; bases outside gene matches: 9. CDR3 sequence: CASSFLGQARNEQYF. The CDR3 region has the DNA TGTGCCAGCAGTTTCTTGGGACAGGCTAGGAACGAGCAGTACTTC.

The chain couples TRBV18 to TRBJ2-1; 9 nucleotides align to TRBD2. From germline, CDR1 is KGHSH and CDR2 LQKENI. This CDR3 has 15 residues. The V segment lost 0 bases and the J segment 4 bases; nucleotides outside the gene matches: 1. The CDR3 reads CASSPPSGSYNEQFF. DNA of the CDR3: TGTGCCAGCTCACCACCTAGCGGGAGTTACAATGAGCAGTTCTTC.

The chain couples TRBV11-3 to TRBJ2-7; TRBD2 matches 8 bases. The CDR3 spans 18 residues. Germline assignment: CDR1 SGHNT and CDR2 YENEEA. J lost 3 bases, V lost 11 bases, and 24 bases had no gene match. The CDR3 nucleotides read TGTGCCTACCCCAACAGCGGGAGTTCCCACCGGCGGCTCTACGAGCAGTACTTC. This gives the protein CAYPNSGSSHRRLYEQYF.

The CDR3 bases are TGCGCCAGCAGCCACGGGGAGTCCTACGAGCAGTACTTC. Encoded protein: CASSHGESYEQYF. The rearrangement links TRBV4-1 to TRBJ2-7, with D perhaps TRBD2 (5 bases). The ends were cut back, 3 bases at V and 1 base at J, with 7 bases in the middle. From germline, CDR1 is MGHRA and CDR2 YSYEKL. This CDR3 comprises 13 residues.

The J gene is TRBJ2-1, the V gene TRBV7-2; D remains unclear. Germline V CDR1 and CDR2: SGHTA, FQGNSA. Trimming removed 4 bases at V and 6 bases at J, with 13 bases between. CDR3 size: 14 residues. CDR3 in DNA: TGTGCCAGCAGCTCGATTTCTGGCAGCAATGAGCAGTTCTTC. Translated, it gives CASSSISGSNEQFF.

Regarding this clone: The sample contains more than one DNA sequence encoding this CDR3. This chain connects TRBV20-1 to TRBJ1-2; D is unresolved. V lost 3 bases to trimming and J lost 3 bases, with 8 bases between them. Germline V gene sequence: CDR1 DFQATT, CDR2 SNEGSKA (reference sequence). The CDR3 consists of 12 residues. In DNA, the CDR3 is TGCAGTGCTAGTTCCCCTGACTATGGCTACACCTTC. It codes for CSASSPDYGYTF.

The chain carries TRBV9 and TRBJ2-7; D might be TRBD2 (5 bases). The CDR3 extends over 12 amino acids. The germline V and J ends were trimmed by 0 bases and 7 bases, with 8 bases remaining between them. Germline lookup yields CDR1 SGDLS and CDR2 YYNGEE. CDR3 amino acids: CASSVGAEEQYF. The CDR3 bases are TGTGCCAGCAGCGTAGGAGCGGAAGAGCAGTACTTC. Full variable domain (remainder filled in from reference TRBV9 and TRBJ2-7): DSGVTQTPKHLITATGQRVTLRCSPRSGDLSVYWYQQSLDQGLQFLIQYYNGEERAKGNILERFSAQQFPDLHSELNLSSLELGDSALYFCASSVGAEEQYFGPGTRLTVT.

The chain combines TRBV4-1 with TRBJ2-5; D is possibly TRBD1 (7 bases). V was clipped by 0 bases and J by 4 bases, with 12 bases between them. The germline V gene has CDR1 MGHRA and CDR2 YSYEKL. The CDR3 consists of 15 residues. CDR3 amino acids: CASSQEWQGGETQYF. CDR3 DNA sequence: TGCGCCAGCAGCCAAGAGTGGCAGGGGGGAGAGACCCAGTACTTC.

The V and J genes are TRBV2 and TRBJ2-7; TRBD1 might be the D (5 bases). This CDR3 has 14 amino acids. The V end was cut by 7 bases, the J end by 0 bases, with 13 bases between. The germline gives CDR1 SNHLY, CDR2 FYNNEI. The CDR3 sequence is CASIVRTSSYEQYF. The CDR3 DNA is TGTGCCAGCATCGTCAGGACATCCTCCTACGAGCAGTACTTC.

The gene calls are TRBV7-9 and TRBJ1-2; 7 bases fit TRBD1. CDR3 size: 16 residues. The germline V gene has CDR1 SEHNR and CDR2 FQNEAQ (reference sequence). J lost 3 bases, V lost 3 bases, and 10 bases had no gene match. The CDR3 bases are TGTGCCAGCAGCTTCGCTGGACAGGCCGTCGACTATGGCTACACCTTC. Encoded protein: CASSFAGQAVDYGYTF.

The chain carries TRBV5-1 and TRBJ2-3; 11 nucleotides agree with TRBD2. Germline lookup yields CDR1 SGHRS and CDR2 YFSETQ. With V trimmed by 4 bases and J by 4 bases, 5 bases remained unmatched. The CDR3 covers 15 residues. In DNA form, the CDR3 reads TGCGCCAGCAGCAGTAGCGGGGGGGGCGCAGATACGCAGTATTTT. Translated: CASSSSGGGADTQYF.

The J gene is TRBJ2-1, the V gene TRBV19; D possibly corresponds to TRBD1 (6 bases). The germline V and J ends were trimmed by 7 bases and 0 bases, with 13 bases remaining between them. This CDR3 has 15 amino acids. CDR1 is LNHDA, CDR2 SQIVND, per germline (reference sequence). This chain's CDR3 is CASKKDSSSYNEQFF. In DNA form, the CDR3 reads TGTGCCAGTAAGAAGGACAGTAGCTCCTACAATGAGCAGTTCTTC.

This chain uses TRBV2 with TRBJ2-1; TRBD2 is a possible D gene (6 bases). Per germline, CDR1 SNHLY and CDR2 FYNNEI. V was trimmed by 5 bases and J by 7 bases, leaving 15 bases between them. This CDR3 contains 14 residues. CDR3 nucleotide sequence: TGTGCCAGCAGTCGGGACTCCGAGGGGAATGAGCAGTTCTTC. Translation gives CASSRDSEGNEQFF.

The chain couples TRBV2 to TRBJ2-5, with D possibly being TRBD2 (6 bases). The germline CDR1 and CDR2 sequences are SNHLY and FYNNEI. V dropped 8 bases and J dropped 0 bases, with 13 bases sitting between them. The CDR3 consists of 14 residues. This chain's CDR3 is CASGSGLNQETQYF. For the CDR3, the DNA is TGTGCCAGCGGGTCGGGACTGAACCAAGAGACCCAGTACTTC.

This clone was counted a few times. The rearrangement links TRBV20-1 to TRBJ2-7, with a possible D match to TRBD2 (6 bases). Germline CDR1 DFQATT, CDR2 SNEGSKA (reference sequence). The CDR3 length is 11 residues. CDR3 residues: CSVGGDYEQYF. The CDR3 nucleotides are TGCAGCGTCGGCGGGGACTACGAGCAGTACTTC.

The V call is TRBV19, the J call TRBJ1-2; D remains unclear. The germline V and J ends were trimmed by 6 bases and 4 bases, with 6 bases remaining between them. The germline V gene encodes CDR1 LNHDA and CDR2 SQIVND (reference sequence). The CDR3 is 11 amino acids. The CDR3 spells CASSYPYGYTF. The CDR3 region has the DNA TGTGCCAGTAGCTACCCCTATGGCTACACCTTC. Full variable domain (remainder filled in from reference TRBV19 and TRBJ1-2): DGGITQSPKYLFRKEGQNVTLSCEQNLNHDAMYWYRQDPGQGLRLIYYSQIVNDFQKGDIAEGYSVSREKKESFPLTVTSAQKNPTAFYLCASSYPYGYTFGSGTRLTVV.

CDR3 residues: CASSGTGSPLLFF. CDR3 in DNA: TGCGCCAGCAGCGGGACAGGTTCTCCCCTACTGTTTTTT. V and J are TRBV4-1 and TRBJ1-4, with 8 bases lining up with TRBD1. The CDR3 has 13 amino acids. Germline trimming cut 5 bases from V and 13 bases from J; bases unmatched to any gene: 9. Germline CDR1 reads MGHRA; CDR2 reads YSYEKL.